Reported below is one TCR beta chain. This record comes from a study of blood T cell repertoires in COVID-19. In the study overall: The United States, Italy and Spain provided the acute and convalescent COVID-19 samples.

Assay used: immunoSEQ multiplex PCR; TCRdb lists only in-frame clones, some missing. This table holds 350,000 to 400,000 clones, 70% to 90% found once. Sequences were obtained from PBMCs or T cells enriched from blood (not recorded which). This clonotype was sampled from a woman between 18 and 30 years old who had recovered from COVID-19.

CDR3 protein: CASSQRDRDGQPQHF. The CDR3 bases are TGTGCCAGCAGTCAAAGGGACAGGGACGGTCAGCCCCAGCATTTT. V usage is TRBV6-5 and J usage is TRBJ1-5, with TRBD1 identical over 9 bases. The CDR3 sequence is 15 residues long. CDR1 is MNHEY and CDR2 is SVGAGI in the germline V gene. V shed 5 bases and J 6 bases; nucleotides not matched to a gene: 8.